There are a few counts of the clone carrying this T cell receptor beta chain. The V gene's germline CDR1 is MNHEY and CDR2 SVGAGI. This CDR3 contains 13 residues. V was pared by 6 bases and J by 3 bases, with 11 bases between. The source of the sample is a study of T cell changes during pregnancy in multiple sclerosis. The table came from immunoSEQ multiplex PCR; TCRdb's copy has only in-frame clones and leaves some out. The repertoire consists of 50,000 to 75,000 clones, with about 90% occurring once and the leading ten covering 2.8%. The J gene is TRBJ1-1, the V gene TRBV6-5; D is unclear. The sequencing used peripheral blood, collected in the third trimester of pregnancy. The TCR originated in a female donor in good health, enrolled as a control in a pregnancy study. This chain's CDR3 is CASSLVVDTEAFF. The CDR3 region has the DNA TGTGCCAGCAGCCTAGTGGTGGACACTGAAGCTTTCTTT.